The 26 T cell receptor beta chains listed next were all sequenced from one sample in a study of identifying expanded T cells in peripheral blood. Sequencing used immunoSEQ multiplex PCR; TCRdb keeps in-frame clones, though not all of them. The data hold tens of thousands of clones, with about four fifths observed a single time. Sequenced: blood. These receptors came from a person aged 18-70 years in good health.

This chain uses TRBV4-3 with TRBJ2-7; TRBD2 matches 8 bases. V was pared by 0 bases and J by 3 bases, with 10 bases of the junction left unmatched. The CDR3 covers 17 residues. Per germline, CDR1 LGHNA and CDR2 YSLEER. CDR3 sequence: CASSQDLFGGAHYEQYF. The DNA for the CDR3 is TGCGCCAGCAGCCAAGATCTCTTCGGGGGGGCCCACTACGAGCAGTACTTC.

The CDR3 sequence: CASSLAPGGINEKLFF. CDR3 coding DNA: TGCGCCAGCAGCTTGGCACCAGGGGGTATTAATGAAAAACTGTTTTTT. The genes are TRBV5-1 and TRBJ1-4; 7 nucleotides match TRBD1. The CDR3 is 16 residues long. Per germline, CDR1 SGHRS and CDR2 YFSETQ. The junction had 6 bases not matched to a gene; V was cut back by 0 bases and J by 4 bases.

The chain is built from TRBV29-1 and TRBJ2-1, with D perhaps TRBD2 (6 bases). V was pared by 5 bases and J by 3 bases, with 17 bases between. Germline CDR1 SQVTM, CDR2 ANQGSEA. The CDR3 consists of 15 residues. CDR3 in DNA: TGCAGCGTTACCGCGGGCGGGGACTTCTACAATGAGCAGTTCTTC. Translating it yields CSVTAGGDFYNEQFF.

The rearrangement links TRBV2 to TRBJ1-2; 8 bases fit TRBD1. Germline CDR1 reads SNHLY; CDR2 reads FYNNEI. The CDR3 extends over 15 amino acids. V trimming: 6 bases; J trimming: 5 bases; junction bases outside the gene matches: 11. Here the CDR3 DNA reads TGTGCCAGCAGCTTATCCCCAGGGGGCGAGTATGGCTACACCTTC. Protein sequence: CASSLSPGGEYGYTF. Filled out from reference TRBV2 and TRBJ1-2, the complete variable domain reads EPEVTQTPSHQVTQMGQEVILRCVPISNHLYFYWYRQILGQKVEFLVSFYNNEISEKSEIFDDQFSVERPDGSNFTLKIRSTKLEDSAMYFCASSLSPGGEYGYTFGSGTRLTVV.

Here the CDR3 reads CASSLDGQGFSNEQFF. For the CDR3, the DNA is TGTGCCAGCAGCTTGGATGGACAGGGGTTTAGTAATGAGCAGTTCTTC. This chain connects TRBV5-6 to TRBJ2-1; 9 bases are shared with TRBD1. With 0 bases clipped from V and 7 bases from J, the junction kept 8 bases outside the gene matches. The germline V gene has CDR1 SGHDT and CDR2 YYEEEE. The CDR3 loop spans 16 amino acids.

The chain carries TRBV25-1 and TRBJ1-2, with D possibly TRBD1 on 5 matching bases. CDR3 length: 15 amino acids. Germline values: CDR1 MGHDK, CDR2 SYGVNS. V was shortened by 2 bases and J by 3 bases, with 13 bases between the two germline ends. CDR3 residues: CASSEPGRPHYGYTF. The CDR3 DNA sequence: TGTGCCAGCAGTGAACCGGGACGCCCGCACTATGGCTACACCTTC.

V usage is TRBV14 and J usage is TRBJ2-7; perhaps TRBD2 as D (5 bases). V dropped 7 bases and J dropped 2 bases, with 21 bases sitting between them. The CDR3 is made up of 16 amino acids. Germline CDR1 and CDR2: SGHDN and FVKESK. CDR3 DNA sequence: TGTGCCAGCAAATATAAGGCAAGGTCGGGAACCTACGAGCAGTACGTC. Protein: CASKYKARSGTYEQYV.

The chain carries TRBV2 and TRBJ2-1, with D unclear. The CDR3 consists of 10 residues. V lost 8 bases to trimming and J lost 8 bases, with 7 bases between them. Germline CDR1 SNHLY, CDR2 FYNNEI. In nucleotides, the CDR3 is TGTGCCAGCGGAAACGATGAGCAGTTCTTC. Its protein is CASGNDEQFF. Filled out from reference TRBV2 and TRBJ2-1, the complete variable domain reads EPEVTQTPSHQVTQMGQEVILRCVPISNHLYFYWYRQILGQKVEFLVSFYNNEISEKSEIFDDQFSVERPDGSNFTLKIRSTKLEDSAMYFCASGNDEQFFGPGTRLTVL.

V is TRBV11-2 and J is TRBJ2-4; 8 nucleotides match TRBD2. CDR1 is SGHAT, CDR2 FQNNGV, per germline. This CDR3 has 15 amino acids. After removal of 5 bases from V and 8 bases from J, the junction contained 11 bases not matched to a gene. The DNA of the CDR3 is TGTGCCAGCAGCCCGGGGGGGCAGGGGAGGGACATTCAGTACTTC. Translated, it gives CASSPGGQGRDIQYF.

This clone has just a few counts. The rearrangement links TRBV2 to TRBJ2-1; 12 bases match TRBD2. Germline CDR1 reads SNHLY; CDR2 reads FYNNEI. The CDR3 is made up of 17 amino acids. V dropped 6 bases and J dropped 1; count of bases not matched to a gene: 7. DNA of the CDR3: TGTGCCAGCAGCACGACTAGCGGGGGTAGTTCCTACAATGAGCAGTTCTTC. Translated, it gives CASSTTSGGSSYNEQFF.

The rearrangement joins TRBV6-6 to TRBJ1-2; a possible D gene is TRBD1 (5 bases). V was cut by 5 bases and J by 5 bases, with 15 bases left in between. This CDR3 region has 14 residues. CDR1 and CDR2 (germline): MNHNY, SVGAGI (reference sequence). The CDR3 region is CASSNREGRYGYTF. The CDR3 coding sequence is TGTGCCAGCAGTAACCGGGAGGGACGGTATGGCTACACCTTC.

This clone was detected only once. The chain couples TRBV25-1 to TRBJ2-1, with 11 bases that match TRBD2. The CDR3 loop spans 16 amino acids. The germline V gene has CDR1 MGHDK and CDR2 SYGVNS. Germline trimming cut 3 bases from V and 6 bases from J; bases unmatched to any gene: 7. In nucleotides, the CDR3 is TGTGCCAGCAGTGAGCACACTAGCGGGAGCCTCAATGAGCAGTTCTTC. Encoded protein: CASSEHTSGSLNEQFF. Drawing the rest from reference TRBV25-1 and TRBJ2-1, the complete variable domain is EADIYQTPRYLVIGTGKKITLECSQTMGHDKMYWYQQDPGMELHLIHYSYGVNSTEKGDLSSESTVSRIRTEHFPLTLESARPSHTSQYLCASSEHTSGSLNEQFFGPGTRLTVL.

V gene TRBV25-1 combines with J gene TRBJ2-3, with 9 bases lining up with TRBD2. The CDR3 loop spans 13 amino acids. Germline CDR1 and CDR2: MGHDK and SYGVNS. The ends lost 6 bases at V and 3 bases at J; junction bases unmatched: 1. The DNA of the CDR3 is TGTGCCAGCAGAGCGGGGGGAACAGATACGCAGTATTTT. Translation gives CASRAGGTDTQYF.

This clone was counted between two and nine times. The V and J genes are TRBV10-2 and TRBJ1-5; 7 bases agree with TRBD1. Germline V CDR1 and CDR2: WSHSY, SAAADI. With V trimmed by 10 bases and J by 3 bases, 6 bases remained unmatched. The CDR3 is 13 residues long. The CDR3 protein is CATRQGLNQPQHF. Written as DNA, the CDR3 is TGCGCCACCAGACAGGGACTCAATCAGCCCCAGCATTTT.

CDR3 amino acids: CASSHRPGTSGSFHNEQFF. The CDR3 DNA sequence: TGTGCCAGCAGCCACCGTCCCGGGACTAGCGGGAGTTTCCACAATGAGCAGTTCTTC. J is TRBJ2-1 and V is TRBV14; 14 bases agree with TRBD2. The length of the CDR3 is 19 residues. V lost 3 bases to trimming and J lost 5 bases; unmatched junction nucleotides: 12. Germline V CDR1 and CDR2: SGHDN, FVKESK.

The chain is built from TRBV6-1 and TRBJ1-1; D uncertain. Trimming pared 6 bases from V and 3 bases from J, leaving 11 bases between. Germline lookup yields CDR1 MNHNS and CDR2 SASEGT. This CDR3 is built from 13 residues. In DNA form, the CDR3 reads TGTGCCAGCAGGGATGACACATACACTGAAGCTTTCTTT. Translated, it gives CASRDDTYTEAFF.

This clone was seen only once. This chain connects TRBV14 to TRBJ2-2; the match to TRBD2 covers 8 bases. The V and J ends lost 2 bases and 4 bases, in that order; junction bases with no gene match: 3. Germline loops: CDR1 SGHDN, CDR2 FVKESK. The CDR3 extends over 15 amino acids. Here the CDR3 reads CASSQQTSGTGELFF. The CDR3 region has the DNA TGTGCCAGCAGCCAACAAACTAGCGGCACCGGGGAGCTGTTTTTT.

CDR3 coding DNA: TGCGCCAGCAGCTTGCGGACAGATACGCAGTATTTT. As protein: CASSLRTDTQYF. The J gene is TRBJ2-3, the V gene TRBV5-1; D is undetermined. V gave up 1 base and J gave up 3 bases, with 3 bases separating them. Germline-derived CDR1 and CDR2 are SGHRS and YFSETQ. The CDR3 is made up of 12 amino acids.

The chain uses TRBV19 and TRBJ1-2; D is undetermined. V shed 7 bases and J shed 0 bases, with 12 bases lying between them. Germline V gene sequence: CDR1 LNHDA, CDR2 SQIVND (reference sequence). The CDR3 is 14 amino acids. CDR3 sequence: CASTGSLPNYGYTF. The DNA of the CDR3 is TGTGCCAGTACCGGCAGCTTGCCTAACTATGGCTACACCTTC.

The rearrangement uses TRBV7-9 and TRBJ2-1; 7 nucleotides agree with TRBD2. Germline CDR1 is SEHNR and CDR2 is FQNEAQ (reference sequence). The ends lost 2 bases at V and 2 bases at J; junction bases unmatched: 9. This CDR3 is built from 17 residues. CDR3: CASSLFGGSTTYNEQFF. DNA for the CDR3: TGTGCCAGCAGCTTATTCGGCGGGAGTACAACCTACAATGAGCAGTTCTTC.

The chain recombines TRBV18 with TRBJ2-7; no firm D call. CDR1 is KGHSH, CDR2 LQKENI, per germline. The V gene lost 5 bases and the J gene lost 4 bases, with 9 bases spanning the gap. CDR3 length: 12 amino acids. The CDR3 DNA reads as TGTGCCAGCTCATCGGGCGATTACGAGCAGTACGTC. The encoded protein is CASSSGDYEQYV.

V and J are TRBV2 and TRBJ1-1; weak D call: TRBD1 (5 bases). CDR1 is SNHLY and CDR2 is FYNNEI in the germline V gene. The CDR3 is 13 residues long. The ends were cut back, 11 bases at V and 0 bases at J, with 13 bases in the middle. The CDR3 DNA follows: TGTGCCTCTGTACAGGAGATGAACACTGAAGCTTTCTTT. The encoded protein is CASVQEMNTEAFF.

There are a few counts of this clone. The CDR3: CASSMDRQEKLFF. The CDR3 DNA is TGCGCCAGCAGCATGGACAGGCAAGAAAAACTGTTTTTT. V and J are TRBV23-1 and TRBJ1-4; 7 bases are shared with TRBD1. TRBV23-1 belongs to the ORF category, with a function that is uncertain. The CDR3 is 13 amino acids. With V trimmed by 6 bases and J by 8 bases, 6 bases remained unmatched.

The V and J genes are TRBV5-4 and TRBJ2-7, with 10 bases fitting TRBD1. CDR3 size: 15 residues. Losses at the gene ends were 7 bases for V and 5 bases for J; bases not matched to a gene: 12. CDR1 and CDR2 (germline): SGHNT, YYREEE (reference sequence). The CDR3 spells CASADGDRGSHEQYF. For the CDR3, the DNA is TGTGCCAGCGCCGATGGGGACAGGGGTTCCCACGAGCAGTACTTC.

V and J are TRBV27 and TRBJ1-6; 8 positions match TRBD1. The CDR3 is made up of 17 amino acids. V was pared by 5 bases and J by 1 base, with 7 bases of the junction left unmatched. The germline V gene has CDR1 MNHEY and CDR2 SMNVEV (reference sequence). The CDR3 DNA reads as TGTGCCAGCAGTCCAGGGGGCGCAGGATCCTATAATTCACCCCTCCACTTT. Its protein product is CASSPGGAGSYNSPLHF.

The chain couples TRBV18 to TRBJ1-5, with a possible D match to TRBD1 (5 bases). CDR1 KGHSH and CDR2 LQKENI come from the germline V gene. Deletions cut 3 bases from V and 0 bases from J, with 9 bases between. There are 15 residues in the CDR3. Here the CDR3 reads CASSPWGGSNQPQHF. The CDR3, as DNA: TGTGCCAGCTCACCGTGGGGGGGTAGCAATCAGCCCCAGCATTTT.